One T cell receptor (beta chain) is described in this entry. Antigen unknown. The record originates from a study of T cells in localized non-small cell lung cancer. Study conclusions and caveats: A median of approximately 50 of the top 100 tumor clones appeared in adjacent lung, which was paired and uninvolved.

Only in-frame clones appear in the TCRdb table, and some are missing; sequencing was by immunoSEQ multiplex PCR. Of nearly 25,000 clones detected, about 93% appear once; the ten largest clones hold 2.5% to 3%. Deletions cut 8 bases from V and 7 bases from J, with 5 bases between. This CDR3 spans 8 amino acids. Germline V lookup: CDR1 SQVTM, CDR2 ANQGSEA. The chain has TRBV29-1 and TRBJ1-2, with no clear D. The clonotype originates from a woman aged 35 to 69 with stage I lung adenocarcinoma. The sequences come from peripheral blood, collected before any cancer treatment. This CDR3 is CSLGGYTF. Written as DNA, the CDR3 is TGCAGCCTTGGTGGCTACACCTTC.